Below are 15 T cell receptor beta chains sequenced from a single sample in a study of cytomegalovirus exposure and HLA in healthy donors listed by TCRdb under 2017. Receptor amplification or capture employed the immunoSEQ multiplex PCR assay. For the multiplex PCR, a mixture combining 60 forward primers for TCR Vbeta segments and 13 reverse primers for TCR Jbeta segments was used. The table comes from immuneACCESS by way of TCRdb, which keeps in-frame sequences with V and J called. Part of the clones is missing from these tables; in studies checked, under half for an unresolved V gene and the rest for unknown reasons. The table for this sample lists 150,000 or so clones; more than 60% of them were counted only once. Roughly 10% of the sample is taken by the ten largest. The sample consisted of PBMCs. The source is a man aged 25-40 years in good health and CMV-seropositive.

This clone was counted between two and nine times. A junction boundary mismatches the germline segment, possibly from a read error. The gene calls are TRBV7-9 and TRBJ1-2; the match to TRBD1 covers 7 bases. CDR1 and CDR2 (germline): SEHNR, FQNEAQ (reference sequence). The length of the CDR3 is 12 residues. In DNA, the CDR3 is TGTTCCAGCAGCCCAGGGGGGTATGGCTACACCTTC. Residues: CSSSPGGYGYTF.

The rearrangement links TRBV5-4 to TRBJ2-2; no clear D. This CDR3 spans 14 amino acids. CDR1 and CDR2 from the germline V gene are SGHNT and YYREEE (reference sequence). Trimming removed 1 base at V and 7 bases at J, with 11 bases between. CDR3 DNA: TGTGCCAGCAGCTTGATTTCTAGTAGCGGGGAGCTGTTTTTT. It codes for CASSLISSSGELFF.

This rearrangement joins TRBV29-1 to TRBJ1-4, with D possibly TRBD1 on 6 matching bases. This CDR3 is built from 12 residues. V lost 7 bases to trimming and J lost 5 bases, with 11 bases between them. Germline values: CDR1 SQVTM, CDR2 ANQGSEA. The CDR3 loop is CSAATGNEKLFF. Written as DNA, the CDR3 is TGCAGCGCCGCGACAGGAAATGAAAAACTGTTTTTT.

This clone showed up just a few times. The V call is TRBV30, the J call TRBJ1-1; perhaps TRBD1 as D (5 bases). V lost 2 bases to trimming and J lost 7 bases, with 11 bases between them. Germline-derived CDR1 and CDR2 are GTSNPN and SVGIG (reference sequence). This CDR3 is built from 12 residues. The CDR3 sequence is CAWSHQGDEAFF. CDR3 nucleotide sequence: TGTGCCTGGAGTCATCAAGGGGATGAAGCTTTCTTT.

This chain connects TRBV30 to TRBJ1-4; 8 nucleotides agree with TRBD1. V was clipped by 3 bases and J by 8 bases; unmatched bases: 11. CDR3 length equals 15 residues. Germline-derived CDR1 and CDR2 are GTSNPN and SVGIG (reference sequence). CDR3 protein: CAWSPRGQGGEKLFF. DNA for the CDR3: TGTGCCTGGAGCCCGAGAGGACAGGGAGGAGAAAAACTGTTTTTT.

Only a few counts were recorded for this clone. J is TRBJ1-1 and V is TRBV11-2; 9 nucleotides agree with TRBD1. Looked up from germline, CDR1 is SGHAT and CDR2 is FQNNGV. V lost 2 bases to trimming and J lost 7 bases; unmatched junction nucleotides: 8. This CDR3 is 15 amino acids long. As DNA, the CDR3 is TGTGCCAGCAGCTTAAGAACAGGGGGCGTCGGTGAAGCTTTCTTT. Amino acids: CASSLRTGGVGEAFF.

This clone was detected only a few times. The chain carries TRBV19 and TRBJ1-2, with D possibly being TRBD1 (5 bases). The CDR3 runs 15 residues. The germline V gene has CDR1 LNHDA and CDR2 SQIVND (reference sequence). V was pared by 3 bases and J by 6 bases, with 17 bases between. The CDR3 sequence: CASSIRWGDGNGYTF. The CDR3 DNA is TGTGCCAGTAGTATCCGGTGGGGGGACGGGAATGGCTACACCTTC. Variable domain in full (rest from reference TRBV19 and TRBJ1-2): DGGITQSPKYLFRKEGQNVTLSCEQNLNHDAMYWYRQDPGQGLRLIYYSQIVNDFQKGDIAEGYSVSREKKESFPLTVTSAQKNPTAFYLCASSIRWGDGNGYTFGSGTRLTVV.

The chain has TRBV6-5 and TRBJ2-5, with D possibly being TRBD2 (6 bases). The V gene's germline CDR1 is MNHEY and CDR2 SVGAGI. The CDR3 totals 13 residues. The V end lost 0 bases, the J end lost 9 bases, and 11 bases lay between the germline ends. CDR3: CASSYSKWGAQYF. In nucleotides, the CDR3 is TGTGCCAGCAGTTACTCGAAGTGGGGGGCCCAGTACTTC.

The chain is built from TRBV9 and TRBJ2-1; 11 bases map to TRBD2. The V gene's germline CDR1 is SGDLS and CDR2 YYNGEE. V lost 0 bases and J lost 0; bases outside the gene matches: 8. The CDR3 contains 19 residues. As DNA, the CDR3 is TGTGCCAGCAGCGTAGTTGGAGCTAGCGGGGGGAGCTCCTACAATGAGCAGTTCTTC. Translating gives CASSVVGASGGSSYNEQFF.

V and J are TRBV7-3 and TRBJ2-2; D unresolved. This CDR3 comprises 15 residues. The V and J ends lost 4 bases and 1 base respectively, with 10 bases between them. Germline loops: CDR1 SGHTA, CDR2 FQGTGA. Written as DNA, the CDR3 is TGTGCCAGCAGCTCGCGTCTAGGGAACACCGGGGAGCTGTTTTTT. This codes for CASSSRLGNTGELFF.

The CDR3 reads CASSDQRGNTGELFF. The CDR3 DNA sequence: TGCGCCAGCAGTGACCAACGGGGAAACACCGGGGAGCTGTTTTTT. The gene calls are TRBV10-1 and TRBJ2-2, with a weak D call TRBD2 (5 bases). Trimming removed 3 bases at V and 2 bases at J, with 10 bases between. Germline values: CDR1 WNHNN, CDR2 SYGVQD (reference sequence). This CDR3 contains 15 residues.

The chain is built from TRBV7-2 and TRBJ2-1; 9 positions agree with TRBD2. The CDR3 is made up of 16 amino acids. V shed 5 bases and J 2 bases; nucleotides not matched to a gene: 7. The V gene's germline CDR1 is SGHTA and CDR2 FQGNSA. The CDR3 region is CASSVMAGGPYNEQFF. The CDR3 bases are TGTGCCAGCAGCGTAATGGCGGGAGGGCCCTACAATGAGCAGTTCTTC.

The rearrangement joins TRBV10-2 to TRBJ2-7; D call uncertain. This CDR3 comprises 11 residues. Germline V gene sequence: CDR1 WSHSY, CDR2 SAAADI. V was shortened by 3 bases and J by 4 bases, with 4 bases between the two germline ends. The CDR3 DNA sequence: TGCGCCAGCAGTGACCATTACGAGCAGTACTTC. Translation gives CASSDHYEQYF.

The V and J genes are TRBV18 and TRBJ1-5; the match to TRBD1 covers 10 bases. The CDR3 has 18 amino acids. With 2 bases clipped from V and 0 bases from J, the junction kept 7 bases outside the gene matches. Germline V gene data show CDR1 as KGHSH and CDR2 as LQKENI. The CDR3 loop reads CASSPGTGVKYSNQPQHF. The CDR3, as DNA: TGTGCCAGCTCACCAGGGACAGGGGTTAAGTATAGCAATCAGCCCCAGCATTTT.

This chain connects TRBV7-9 to TRBJ2-3; the D gene is possibly TRBD2 (5 bases). The germline V and J ends were trimmed by 5 bases and 2 bases, with 8 bases remaining between them. CDR1 is SEHNR and CDR2 is FQNEAQ in the germline V gene (reference sequence). The length of the CDR3 is 13 residues. Here the CDR3 DNA reads TGTGCCAGCAGCCGACTACTCACAGATACGCAGTATTTT. Its protein is CASSRLLTDTQYF.